What follows is one T cell receptor (beta chain) and its context. Its antigen is as yet unknown. The data were obtained in a study of CD4 T cells in relation to SARS-CoV-2 and coronaviruses. Study in general: The restricting HLA molecule for shared crossreactive spike epitopes was mapped. Study-wide results and caveats: About 65% of donors had memory CD4+ clonotypes crossrecognizing SARS-CoV-2 and common cold coronavirus spike.

Before the COVID-19 pandemic, during about 2011-2019, CD4+ T cells were taken from unexposed donors. Naive and memory CD4+ T cells came from enriched cryopreserved PBMCs. Germline V gene sequence: CDR1 SGDLS, CDR2 YYNGEE. V was pared by 0 bases and J by 4 bases, with 12 bases of the junction left unmatched. This CDR3 comprises 18 residues. Produced via immunoSEQ multiplex PCR; TCRdb's table is partial and in-frame only. The sample lists tens of thousands of clones, 93% seen once, with around 0.21% in the top ten. This chain joins TRBV9 and TRBJ2-2; 7 nucleotides line up with TRBD2. The sequencing input was naive CD4+ T cells from PBMCs. Subset in this sample: naive CD4+ T cells isolated by negative enrichment. This receptor was identified in a human donor in good health. The CDR3 sequence is CASSVEAGLEKPTGELFF. CDR3 nucleotide sequence: TGTGCCAGCAGCGTAGAAGCTGGACTAGAAAAACCCACCGGGGAGCTGTTTTTT.